The 10 T cell receptor beta chains in this list originate from one sample, sequenced in a study of graft-versus-host responses after intestinal transplantation. Intraepithelial lymphocytes and lamina propria lymphocytes were released through processing of graft tissue. TCRdb keeps only in-frame clones here, not all; method: immunoSEQ multiplex PCR. The sample shows around 23,000 clones, around three quarters of them seen only once. The starting material was ileum tissue, obtained 12 days after intestinal transplant. These receptors came from a human patient who received an intestinal transplant, so some T cells may come from the graft donor.

V usage is TRBV6-1 and J usage is TRBJ2-1; 11 positions agree with TRBD2. The CDR3 is made up of 14 amino acids. Germline lookup yields CDR1 MNHNS and CDR2 SASEGT. V shed 6 bases and J 6 bases; nucleotides not matched to a gene: 4. Here the CDR3 DNA reads TGTGCCAGCAGCAGACTAGCGGGACCCAATGAGCAGTTCTTC. Protein product: CASSRLAGPNEQFF.

The chain joins TRBV27 to TRBJ2-7; TRBD1 aligns across 12 bases. Germline V gene data show CDR1 as MNHEY and CDR2 as SMNVEV (reference sequence). Germline trimming cut 3 bases from V and 4 bases from J; bases unmatched to any gene: 10. This CDR3 has 17 amino acids. The CDR3 nucleotides are TGTGCCAGCAGTTTTACCCCGGGACAGGGGGCTTCGTACGAGCAGTACTTC. Residues: CASSFTPGQGASYEQYF.

The chain carries TRBV7-2 and TRBJ2-3; D remains ambiguous. V lost 1 base to trimming and J lost 4 bases, with 6 bases between them. The CDR3 has 13 amino acids. From germline, CDR1 is SGHTA and CDR2 FQGNSA. The chain's CDR3 is CASSLGRPDTQYF. Written as DNA, the CDR3 is TGTGCCAGCAGCTTAGGCAGGCCAGATACGCAGTATTTT.

V gene TRBV5-6 combines with J gene TRBJ2-5, with TRBD1 as a possible D gene (6 bases). The last part of the DNA fits TRBJ2-7 better; the J call may be wrong. The CDR3 has 15 amino acids. Germline CDR1 and CDR2: SGHDT and YYEEEE. CDR3 in DNA: TGTGCCAGCAGCTCTTGGGGGCGAAACTCTTACGAGCAGTACTTC. Encoded protein: CASSSWGRNSYEQYF.

This chain joins TRBV2 and TRBJ1-5, with 10 bases identical to TRBD1. V lost 4 bases, J lost 2 bases, and 2 bases stayed unmatched. CDR3 size: 15 residues. Germline CDR1 is SNHLY and CDR2 is FYNNEI. CDR3 region: CASSAGTGGNQPQHF. For the CDR3, the DNA is TGTGCCAGCAGTGCCGGGACAGGGGGCAATCAGCCCCAGCATTTT.

DNA for the CDR3: TGTGCCAGCAGCTTTCTAGCGGGACGCTCATACGAGCAGTACTTC. As protein: CASSFLAGRSYEQYF. This chain links TRBV7-9 with TRBJ2-7; TRBD2 aligns across 9 bases. The junction had 7 bases not matched to a gene; V was cut back by 3 bases and J by 4 bases. This CDR3 region has 15 residues. The germline V gene encodes CDR1 SEHNR and CDR2 FQNEAQ (reference sequence).

J is TRBJ2-3 and V is TRBV10-3, with TRBD2 matching over 7 bases. V trimming: 0 bases; J trimming: 2 bases; junction bases outside the gene matches: 5. Germline V lookup: CDR1 ENHRY, CDR2 SYGVKD. CDR3 length: 16 residues. The CDR3 reads CAISESGRGFTDTQYF. For the CDR3, the DNA is TGTGCCATCAGTGAGTCGGGGAGGGGTTTCACAGATACGCAGTATTTT.

The gene calls are TRBV5-1 and TRBJ2-3; a weak D match, TRBD2 (6 bases). The CDR3 contains 17 residues. Between the trimmed V and J ends, which lost 0 bases and 2 bases, there was a span of 16 bases. Per the germline V gene, CDR1 is SGHRS and CDR2 is YFSETQ. The CDR3 sequence: CASSLDGGLYPTDTQYF. For the CDR3, the DNA is TGCGCCAGCAGCTTGGACGGGGGTTTGTACCCCACAGATACGCAGTATTTT.

The chain carries TRBV18 and TRBJ2-1, with 7 nucleotides matching TRBD2. Trimming took 2 bases from V and 10 from J; bases not matched to a gene: 2. The CDR3 covers 12 residues. CDR1 and CDR2 (germline): KGHSH, LQKENI. DNA for the CDR3: TGTGCCAGCTCACCAGGGGGGGAGGAGCAGTTCTTC. Translated: CASSPGGEEQFF.

The V and J genes are TRBV7-9 and TRBJ2-1; TRBD2 is a possible D gene (6 bases). Germline V gene data show CDR1 as SEHNR and CDR2 as FQNEAQ (reference sequence). The germline V and J ends were trimmed by 11 bases and 0 bases, with 14 bases remaining between them. The CDR3 is 14 amino acids. The CDR3: CALRPSDSYNEQFF. CDR3 nucleotides: TGTGCCCTCCGTCCTAGCGACTCCTACAATGAGCAGTTCTTC.